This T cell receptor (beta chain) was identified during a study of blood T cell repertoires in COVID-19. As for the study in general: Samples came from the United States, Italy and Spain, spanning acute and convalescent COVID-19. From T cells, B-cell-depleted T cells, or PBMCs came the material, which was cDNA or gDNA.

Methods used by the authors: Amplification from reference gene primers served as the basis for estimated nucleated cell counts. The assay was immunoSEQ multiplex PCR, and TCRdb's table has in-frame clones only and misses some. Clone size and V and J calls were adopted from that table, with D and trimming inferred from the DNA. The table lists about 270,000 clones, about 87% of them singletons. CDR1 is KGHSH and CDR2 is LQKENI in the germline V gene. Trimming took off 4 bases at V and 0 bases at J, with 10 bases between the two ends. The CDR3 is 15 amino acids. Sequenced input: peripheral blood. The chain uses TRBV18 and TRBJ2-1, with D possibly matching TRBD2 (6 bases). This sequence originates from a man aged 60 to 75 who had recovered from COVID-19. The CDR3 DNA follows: TGTGCCAGCTCACGAGGCGGGGACTCCTACAATGAGCAGTTCTTC. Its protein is CASSRGGDSYNEQFF.